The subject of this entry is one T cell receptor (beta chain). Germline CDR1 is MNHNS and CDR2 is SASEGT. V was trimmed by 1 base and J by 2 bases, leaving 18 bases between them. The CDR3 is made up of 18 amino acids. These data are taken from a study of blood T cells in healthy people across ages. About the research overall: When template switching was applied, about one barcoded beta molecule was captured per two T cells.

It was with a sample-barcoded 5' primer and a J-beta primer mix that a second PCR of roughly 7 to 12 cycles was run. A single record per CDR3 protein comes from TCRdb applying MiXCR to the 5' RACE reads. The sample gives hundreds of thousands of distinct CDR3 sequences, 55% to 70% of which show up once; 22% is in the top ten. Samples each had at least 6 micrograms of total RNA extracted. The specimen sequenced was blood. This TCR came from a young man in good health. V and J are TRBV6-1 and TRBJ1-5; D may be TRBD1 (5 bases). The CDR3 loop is CASSEGGDSLRGNQPQHF. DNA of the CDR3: TGTGCCAGCAGTGAAGGCGGCGACAGCCTAAGGGGCAATCAGCCCCAGCATTTT.